This note documents a single T cell receptor (beta chain) sequence. This sample was included in a study of blood T cell repertoires in COVID-19. Study as a whole: COVID-19 samples from acute and convalescent phases originated in the United States, Italy and Spain. The analysed material was cDNA or gDNA that came from T cells, B-cell-depleted T cells, or PBMCs.

TCRdb keeps only in-frame clones here, not all; method: immunoSEQ multiplex PCR. The data contain around 130,000 clones, approximately 90% of them singletons. The CDR3 has 16 amino acids. V lost 3 bases and J lost 0; bases outside the gene matches: 5. Germline V gene sequence: CDR1 GTSNPN, CDR2 SVGIG (reference sequence). The specimen sequenced was peripheral blood. V gene TRBV30 combines with J gene TRBJ2-3; TRBD2 matches 11 bases. The TCR originated in a woman in her fifties or sixties with acute or convalescent COVID-19. This CDR3 reads CAWSAGLAASTDTQYF. For the CDR3, the DNA is TGTGCCTGGAGCGCGGGACTAGCGGCCAGCACAGATACGCAGTATTTT.